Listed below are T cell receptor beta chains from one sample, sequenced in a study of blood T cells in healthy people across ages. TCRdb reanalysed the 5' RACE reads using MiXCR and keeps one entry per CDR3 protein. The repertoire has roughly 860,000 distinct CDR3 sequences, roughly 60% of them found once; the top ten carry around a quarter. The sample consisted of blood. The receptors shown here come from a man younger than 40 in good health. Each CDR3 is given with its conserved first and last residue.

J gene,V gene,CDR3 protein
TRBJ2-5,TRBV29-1,CSAYPGTDYNEQYF
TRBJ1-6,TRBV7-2,CASSWVVGGTYNSPLHF
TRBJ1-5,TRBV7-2,CASSLVGTGYSNQPQHF
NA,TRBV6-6,CATRGGETQYF
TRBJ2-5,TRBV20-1,CSARDPGGPKKTQYF
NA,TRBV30,CAWSVQTVSGEQYF
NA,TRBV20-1,CSARDRPVSYEQYF
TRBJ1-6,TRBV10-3,CAISEAGVNSPLHF
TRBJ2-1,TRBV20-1,CSASIDRFYYNEQFF
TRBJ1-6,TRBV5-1,CASCKDRGHNSPLHF
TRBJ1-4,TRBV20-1,CSARDWGYREKLFF
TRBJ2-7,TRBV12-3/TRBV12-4,CASSETGNEQYF
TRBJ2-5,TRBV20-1,CSARDRTPGGGYNEQYF
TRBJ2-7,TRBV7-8,CASSLGPETEQYF